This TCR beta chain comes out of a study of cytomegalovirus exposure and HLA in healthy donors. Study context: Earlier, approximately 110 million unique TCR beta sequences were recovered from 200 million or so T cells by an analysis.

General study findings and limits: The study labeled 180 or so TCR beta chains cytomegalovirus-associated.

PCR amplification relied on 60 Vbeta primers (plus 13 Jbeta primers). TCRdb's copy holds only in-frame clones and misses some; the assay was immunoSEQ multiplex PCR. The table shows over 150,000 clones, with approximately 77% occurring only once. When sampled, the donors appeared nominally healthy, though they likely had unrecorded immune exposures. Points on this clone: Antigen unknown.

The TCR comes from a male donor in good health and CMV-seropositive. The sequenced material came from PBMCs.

The CDR3 coding sequence is TGTGCCTGGAGGGAGGGCACGCGAGCGGGGGCCGAAACAGATACGCAGTATTTT. It encodes CAWREGTRAGAETDTQYF. The chain has TRBV30 and TRBJ2-3; TRBD2 matches at 8 bases. V dropped 3 bases and J dropped 3; count of bases not matched to a gene: 17. CDR1 GTSNPN and CDR2 SVGIG come from the germline V gene (reference sequence). The CDR3 sequence is 18 residues long.